Shown below are 20 T cell receptor beta chains from a single sample sequenced in a study of cytomegalovirus exposure and HLA in healthy donors. Amplification used 60 Vbeta primers and 13 Jbeta primers. Only in-frame clones appear in the TCRdb table, and some are missing; sequencing was by immunoSEQ multiplex PCR. The sample gives about 130,000 clones, roughly 83% of which show up once; around 19% is in the top ten. Sequencing input: PBMCs. These receptors originate from a man between 18 and 29 years old in good health and CMV-seropositive.

V and J are TRBV7-3 and TRBJ2-3, with 12 bases identical to TRBD2. CDR1 and CDR2 from the germline V gene are SGHTA and FQGTGA. Germline trimming cut 5 bases from V and 4 bases from J; bases unmatched to any gene: 7. The CDR3 extends over 16 amino acids. CDR3 loop: CASSLLAGGTADTQYF. In DNA form, the CDR3 reads TGTGCCAGCAGCCTACTAGCGGGGGGCACTGCAGATACGCAGTATTTT.

The genes are TRBV5-1 and TRBJ1-3, with D maybe TRBD1 (5 bases). From germline, CDR1 is SGHRS and CDR2 YFSETQ. The CDR3 loop spans 16 amino acids. Between the trimmed V and J ends, which lost 0 bases and 1 base, there was a span of 11 bases. The DNA for the CDR3 is TGCGCCAGCAGCTTGGCGGGGGTTGGGTCTGGAAACACCATATATTTT. Translated, it gives CASSLAGVGSGNTIYF.

The chain joins TRBV7-9 to TRBJ2-7, with D possibly being TRBD1 (7 bases). V lost 7 bases to trimming and J lost 6 bases, with 22 bases between them. CDR3 length: 15 residues. Germline lookup yields CDR1 SEHNR and CDR2 FQNEAQ (reference sequence). The CDR3 DNA sequence: TGTGCCAGCATCCTAGCGCGGGACAGAGGGTTCGAGCAGTACTTC. It translates to CASILARDRGFEQYF.

This clone was seen a few times. This chain uses TRBV4-1 with TRBJ2-1, with 13 positions matching TRBD2. Germline lookup yields CDR1 MGHRA and CDR2 YSYEKL. The junction had 7 bases not matched to a gene; V was cut back by 5 bases and J by 0 bases. The CDR3 extends over 18 amino acids. The CDR3 DNA reads TGCGCCAGCAGCGCGGGACTAGCGGGGTGGAGCTCCTACAATGAGCAGTTCTTC. It encodes CASSAGLAGWSSYNEQFF.

The chain couples TRBV6-1 to TRBJ2-1; TRBD2 matches 9 bases. Germline V lookup: CDR1 MNHNS, CDR2 SASEGT. The CDR3 contains 18 residues. Germline trimming cut 0 bases from V and 4 bases from J; bases unmatched to any gene: 10. The CDR3, as DNA: TGTGCCAGCAGTGAAGCATCTCGGCTAGCGGGGACATACAATGAGCAGTTCTTC. Its translation is CASSEASRLAGTYNEQFF.

This clone was observed once. V gene TRBV13 combines with J gene TRBJ2-7, with TRBD1 identical over 8 bases. Unmatched junction bases numbered 5, after V lost 6 bases and J lost 7 bases. The CDR3 sequence is 12 residues long. CDR1 is PRHDT, CDR2 FYEKMQ, per germline (reference sequence). CDR3 DNA sequence: TGTGCCAGCAGGCGGACAGGGCTAGAGCAGTACTTC. Protein product: CASRRTGLEQYF. Looking up the rest from reference TRBV13 and TRBJ2-7 gives the full variable domain: AAGVIQSPRHLIKEKRETATLKCYPIPRHDTVYWYQQGPGQDPQFLISFYEKMQSDKGSIPDRFSAQQFSDYHSELNMSSLELGDSALYFCASRRTGLEQYFGPGTRLTVT.

The rearrangement uses TRBV7-2 and TRBJ2-3; 9 nucleotides align to TRBD2. Trimming cost V 7 bases and J 4 bases; bases outside gene matches: 15. This CDR3 spans 17 amino acids. Germline V lookup: CDR1 SGHTA, CDR2 FQGNSA. CDR3: CASTNLQSLAGSDTQYF. CDR3 in DNA: TGTGCCAGCACCAACCTGCAGAGCCTAGCGGGGTCAGATACGCAGTATTTT. The whole variable domain, filled in from reference TRBV7-2 and TRBJ2-3, reads GAGVSQSPSNKVTEKGKDVELRCDPISGHTALYWYRQSLGQGLEFLIYFQGNSAPDKSGLPSDRFSAERTGGSVSTLTIQRTQQEDSAVYLCASTNLQSLAGSDTQYFGPGTRLTVL.

CDR3 bases: TGTGCCAGCAGCGTATCAGGGTCCTCGGCCACTGAAGCTTTCTTT. It translates to CASSVSGSSATEAFF. The chain recombines TRBV9 with TRBJ1-1; D perhaps matches TRBD1 (5 bases). CDR1 is SGDLS, CDR2 YYNGEE, per germline. The CDR3 length is 15 residues. The V and J ends lost 1 base and 4 bases respectively, with 14 bases between them.

The chain uses TRBV4-2 and TRBJ1-1; 7 bases are shared with TRBD1. CDR1 is LGHNA and CDR2 is YNFKEQ in the germline V gene. This CDR3 has 17 residues. Germline trimming cut 7 bases from V and 4 bases from J; bases unmatched to any gene: 18. The CDR3 protein is CASTIGANRGGITEAFF. In DNA, the CDR3 is TGTGCCAGCACCATAGGAGCTAACAGGGGAGGTATCACTGAAGCTTTCTTT.

There are a few counts of this clone. The rearrangement joins TRBV10-2 to TRBJ2-3; no definite D call. The germline V gene has CDR1 WSHSY and CDR2 SAAADI. The V end was cut by 6 bases, the J end by 5 bases, with 6 bases between. The CDR3 is 11 amino acids. CDR3: CASSAQDTQYF. The DNA for the CDR3 is TGCGCCAGCAGCGCGCAAGATACGCAGTATTTT.

V and J are TRBV5-4 and TRBJ2-3; TRBD2 aligns across 8 bases. Looked up from germline, CDR1 is SGHNT and CDR2 is YYREEE (reference sequence). The CDR3 is 16 amino acids. Trimming at V came to 7 bases and at J to 3 bases, leaving 13 bases not matched to a gene. In DNA form, the CDR3 reads TGTGCCAGCTCGGGGGGGTTCGGTCCGTTGACAGATACGCAGTATTTT. This gives the protein CASSGGFGPLTDTQYF.

V is TRBV6-5 and J is TRBJ1-2, with 11 bases matching TRBD1. This CDR3 has 16 residues. Germline V gives CDR1 MNHEY, CDR2 SVGAGI. V gave up 4 bases and J gave up 7 bases; unmatched junction bases: 11. The CDR3 here is CASSSFAPGTGGGYTF. The CDR3 DNA reads as TGTGCCAGCAGTTCCTTTGCTCCCGGGACAGGGGGTGGCTACACCTTC.

This chain connects TRBV5-6 to TRBJ1-5, with D possibly being TRBD1 (5 bases). CDR3 length equals 15 residues. Germline V gives CDR1 SGHDT, CDR2 YYEEEE. With 2 bases removed from V and 3 bases from J, the gap between germline ends came to 12 bases. The DNA for the CDR3 is TGTGCCAGCAGCTTCTACGGACAACCCAATCAGCCCCAGCATTTT. The encoded protein is CASSFYGQPNQPQHF.

V and J are TRBV13 and TRBJ1-1; tentatively, D is TRBD1 (5 bases). From germline, CDR1 is PRHDT and CDR2 FYEKMQ (reference sequence). The CDR3 extends over 14 amino acids. V was shortened by 0 bases and J by 10 bases, with 15 bases between the two germline ends. In DNA form, the CDR3 reads TGTGCCAGCAGCTTAGGGGACACCCACCCCCGAGCTTTCTTT. As protein: CASSLGDTHPRAFF.

The rearrangement joins TRBV15 to TRBJ1-5; D call uncertain. CDR3 length equals 14 residues. Trimming removed 3 bases at V and 1 base at J, with 7 bases between. Germline values: CDR1 LNHNV, CDR2 YYDKDF (reference sequence). DNA for the CDR3: TGTGCCACCAGCAGGGCTTTCAGCAATCAGCCCCAGCATTTT. The encoded protein is CATSRAFSNQPQHF.

This rearrangement joins TRBV7-9 to TRBJ2-3; 9 nucleotides match TRBD2. V was clipped by 1 base and J by 4 bases; unmatched bases: 6. Germline CDR1 and CDR2: SEHNR and FQNEAQ (reference sequence). The length of the CDR3 is 16 residues. CDR3 amino acids: CASSLGGTSTSDTQYF. As DNA, the CDR3 is TGTGCCAGCAGCTTAGGGGGGACTAGCACCTCAGATACGCAGTATTTT.

This clone was seen a few times. V and J are TRBV29-1 and TRBJ2-7; D is undetermined. Germline CDR1 is SQVTM and CDR2 is ANQGSEA. CDR3 length: 10 residues. The germline V and J ends were trimmed by 7 bases and 3 bases, with 7 bases remaining between them. The chain's CDR3 is CSGGNYEQYF. The CDR3 bases are TGCAGCGGAGGTAACTACGAGCAGTACTTC.

The rearrangement uses TRBV2 and TRBJ2-4; D is possibly TRBD2 (6 bases). V was clipped by 1 base and J by 0 bases, with 10 bases between them. This CDR3 comprises 16 residues. Germline V gene sequence: CDR1 SNHLY, CDR2 FYNNEI. CDR3 sequence reads: CASSEGRGIAKNIQYF. The DNA of the CDR3 is TGTGCCAGCAGTGAAGGACGGGGGATAGCCAAAAACATTCAGTACTTC.

The genes are TRBV5-1 and TRBJ2-1; 9 bases line up with TRBD1. The germline V gene has CDR1 SGHRS and CDR2 YFSETQ. The V segment lost 0 bases and the J segment 7 bases; nucleotides outside the gene matches: 8. CDR3 length equals 16 residues. CDR3 sequence reads: CASSLEGQGRTNEQFF. The CDR3 nucleotides are TGCGCCAGCAGCTTGGAGGGACAGGGCAGGACGAATGAGCAGTTCTTC.

This chain joins TRBV28 and TRBJ2-1; D is possibly TRBD1 (6 bases). Germline loops: CDR1 MDHEN, CDR2 SYDVKM. V was shortened by 7 bases and J by 1 base, with 23 bases between the two germline ends. CDR3 length: 18 residues. CDR3 protein: CASNVRQVSRGSYNEQFF. DNA of the CDR3: TGTGCCAGCAATGTACGACAGGTGTCTAGAGGGTCCTACAATGAGCAGTTCTTC. The entire variable domain, with the rest obtained from reference TRBV28 and TRBJ2-1, is as follows: DVKVTQSSRYLVKRTGEKVFLECVQDMDHENMFWYRQDPGLGLRLIYFSYDVKMKEKGDIPEGYSVSREKKERFSLILESASTNQTSMYLCASNVRQVSRGSYNEQFFGPGTRLTVL.